Following are 23 T cell receptor beta chains from one sample sequenced in a study of blood T cell repertoires in COVID-19. The table came from immunoSEQ multiplex PCR; TCRdb's copy has only in-frame clones and leaves some out. The sample holds 75,000 to 100,000 clones, 70% to 90% seen once. Specimen: peripheral blood. The receptors were sampled from a woman of 80 years or more with acute or convalescent COVID-19.

The chain combines TRBV14 with TRBJ2-1; TRBD2 agrees at 15 bases. This CDR3 is built from 17 residues. CDR1 is SGHDN, CDR2 FVKESK, per germline. Trimming removed 4 bases from V and 9 bases from J; junction bases left unmatched: 10. In DNA, the CDR3 is TGTGCCAGCAGCCGGGGACTAGCGGGGGGCCCCCTCGGTGAGCAGTTCTTC. It codes for CASSRGLAGGPLGEQFF. The full variable domain, with the rest looked up from reference TRBV14 and TRBJ2-1, is EAGVTQFPSHSVIEKGQTVTLRCDPISGHDNLYWYRRVMGKEIKFLLHFVKESKQDESGMPNNRFLAERTGGTYSTLKVQPAELEDSGVYFCASSRGLAGGPLGEQFFGPGTRLTVL.

This clone was detected a few times. The chain links TRBV5-6 to TRBJ1-3; weak D call: TRBD1 (5 bases). The CDR3 totals 16 residues. V shed 0 bases and J shed 2 bases, with 12 bases lying between them. The germline CDR1 and CDR2 sequences are SGHDT and YYEEEE. The CDR3 DNA sequence: TGTGCCAGCAGCTTGGTAGGGGAAGAGGCTGGAAACACCATATATTTT. Translation gives CASSLVGEEAGNTIYF.

This clone turned up a few times. This chain uses TRBV20-1 with TRBJ2-7; 7 positions match TRBD2. Trimming removed 3 bases from V and 7 bases from J; junction bases left unmatched: 6. Germline V gives CDR1 DFQATT, CDR2 SNEGSKA (reference sequence). This CDR3 has 12 residues. The CDR3 loop is CSASSQGGEQYF. Written as DNA, the CDR3 is TGCAGTGCTAGTAGTCAGGGAGGGGAGCAGTACTTC.

This clone has only a few counts. The J gene is TRBJ2-2, the V gene TRBV7-8; TRBD2 matches 9 bases. V was clipped by 4 bases and J by 8 bases; unmatched bases: 14. CDR1 SGHVS and CDR2 FQNEAQ come from the germline V gene. This CDR3 has 17 amino acids. The CDR3: CASSSSPRRGGPGELFF. CDR3 coding DNA: TGTGCCAGCAGCTCCTCCCCCCGGCGGGGGGGCCCTGGGGAGCTGTTTTTT.

V and J are TRBV7-9 and TRBJ2-3; a possible D gene is TRBD1 (5 bases). Trimming cost V 5 bases and J 1 base, with 7 bases left between them. The CDR3 loop spans 13 amino acids. Germline CDR1 and CDR2: SEHNR and FQNEAQ (reference sequence). CDR3 protein: CASSRRGTDTQYF. Here the CDR3 DNA reads TGTGCCAGCAGCCGCAGGGGCACAGATACGCAGTATTTT.

This chain links TRBV9 with TRBJ2-5; D is unresolved. Germline CDR1 reads SGDLS; CDR2 reads YYNGEE. The V and J ends lost 0 bases and 1 base respectively, with 7 bases between them. The CDR3 sequence is 14 residues long. CDR3 sequence (DNA): TGTGCCAGCAGCGTAGGAGGATTCCAAGAGACCCAGTACTTC. Its translation is CASSVGGFQETQYF.

This chain connects TRBV19 to TRBJ2-2; TRBD2 matches at 8 bases. Germline lookup yields CDR1 LNHDA and CDR2 SQIVND (reference sequence). CDR3 length: 16 residues. Trimming took 4 bases from V and 1 from J; bases not matched to a gene: 5. CDR3 sequence reads: CASSRWLAGNTGELFF. The CDR3 bases are TGTGCCAGTAGTAGATGGCTAGCGGGGAACACCGGGGAGCTGTTTTTT.

The chain carries TRBV9 and TRBJ1-4, with D unresolved. Germline V gene lookup returns CDR1 SGDLS and CDR2 YYNGEE. The germline V and J ends were trimmed by 4 bases and 5 bases, with 15 bases remaining between them. The length of the CDR3 is 15 residues. The CDR3 coding sequence is TGTGCCAGCAGCCCTCGGACTACCCTGAATGAAAAACTGTTTTTT. Translated: CASSPRTTLNEKLFF.

This clone came up many times. The chain recombines TRBV28 with TRBJ2-1; the D is unclear. CDR3 length: 12 residues. CDR1 is MDHEN and CDR2 is SYDVKM in the germline V gene. The CDR3 DNA reads TGTGCAGCTAATACAGAGAACAATGAGCAGTTCTTC. The encoded protein is CAANTENNEQFF.

The V and J genes are TRBV7-9 and TRBJ2-7, with a possible D match to TRBD2 (5 bases). The CDR3 spans 16 residues. V was shortened by 1 base and J by 4 bases, with 17 bases between the two germline ends. Per the germline V gene, CDR1 is SEHNR and CDR2 is FQNEAQ (reference sequence). The CDR3 region has the DNA TGTGCCAGCAGCTTAGGACTGCGGGCCCTAGGGTACGAGCAGTACTTC. Translating it yields CASSLGLRALGYEQYF.

The J gene is TRBJ1-5, the V gene TRBV19; 7 bases fit TRBD1. The CDR3 runs 15 residues. V lost 7 bases and J lost 0; bases outside the gene matches: 6. CDR1 LNHDA and CDR2 SQIVND come from the germline V gene (reference sequence). The CDR3 sequence: CASTRDRNSNQPQHF. The CDR3 DNA reads TGTGCCAGTACCCGGGACAGAAATAGCAATCAGCCCCAGCATTTT. Filled out from reference TRBV19 and TRBJ1-5, the complete variable domain reads DGGITQSPKYLFRKEGQNVTLSCEQNLNHDAMYWYRQDPGQGLRLIYYSQIVNDFQKGDIAEGYSVSREKKESFPLTVTSAQKNPTAFYLCASTRDRNSNQPQHFGDGTRLSIL.

The chain combines TRBV9 with TRBJ2-1; 9 bases match TRBD2. V trimming: 4 bases; J trimming: 6 bases; junction bases outside the gene matches: 14. Germline assignment: CDR1 SGDLS and CDR2 YYNGEE. There are 17 residues in the CDR3. The CDR3 loop reads CASSPREVAGVSNEQFF. For the CDR3, the DNA is TGTGCCAGCAGCCCCCGGGAAGTAGCGGGGGTTAGCAATGAGCAGTTCTTC.

J is TRBJ1-5 and V is TRBV5-8; D is undetermined. The CDR3 is made up of 13 amino acids. With 1 base removed from V and 5 bases from J, the gap between germline ends came to 7 bases. Looked up from germline, CDR1 is SGHTS and CDR2 is YDEGEE. CDR3 bases: TGTGCCAGCAGCTTGTCTCCGGATCAGCCCCAGCATTTT. This sequence encodes CASSLSPDQPQHF.

The chain uses TRBV6-5 and TRBJ2-1, with D perhaps TRBD1 (6 bases). The CDR3 has 13 amino acids. From germline, CDR1 is MNHEY and CDR2 SVGAGI. V lost 6 bases to trimming and J lost 6 bases, with 12 bases between them. This chain's CDR3 is CASSRGQINEQFF. CDR3 nucleotides: TGTGCCAGCAGCCGGGGACAAATCAATGAGCAGTTCTTC.

The chain recombines TRBV11-3 with TRBJ2-5, with TRBD2 identical over 7 bases. The germline V gene encodes CDR1 SGHNT and CDR2 YENEEA. The CDR3 consists of 14 residues. With 1 base clipped from V and 3 bases from J, the junction kept 2 bases outside the gene matches. The CDR3 DNA sequence: TGTGCCAGCAGCTTAGGCGGGAGCAAAGAGACCCAGTACTTC. This codes for CASSLGGSKETQYF.

V and J are TRBV6-5 and TRBJ1-6; D not certain. Germline V lookup: CDR1 MNHEY, CDR2 SVGAGI. The V end was cut by 2 bases, the J end by 10 bases, with 18 bases between. The CDR3 length is 16 residues. DNA of the CDR3: TGTGCCAGCAGTTACGAAACTTACAGCGGTGGGTCACCCCTCCACTTT. Its translation: CASSYETYSGGSPLHF.

The J gene is TRBJ2-7, the V gene TRBV6-5; D is perhaps TRBD1 (6 bases). CDR3 size: 16 residues. V lost 0 bases and J 2 bases, leaving 14 bases between the germline ends. Germline-derived CDR1 and CDR2 are MNHEY and SVGAGI. CDR3 loop: CASSYSTPRTAYEQYF. CDR3 DNA: TGTGCCAGCAGTTACTCCACTCCTAGGACAGCCTACGAGCAGTACTTC.

This clone has only one observation. The CDR3 protein is CASSPALDRGGGYTF. For the CDR3, the DNA is TGTGCCAGCAGCCCCGCCCTCGACAGGGGAGGTGGCTACACCTTC. The J gene is TRBJ1-2, the V gene TRBV5-5, with 8 bases lining up with TRBD1. V shed 4 bases, J shed 7 bases, and the junction held 12 bases outside the gene matches. Germline V gives CDR1 SGHKS, CDR2 YYEKEE (reference sequence). This CDR3 comprises 15 residues. The variable domain in full, completed from reference TRBV5-5 and TRBJ1-2, reads DAGVTQSPTHLIKTRGQQVTLRCSPISGHKSVSWYQQVLGQGPQFIFQYYEKEERGRGNFPDRFSARQFPNYSSELNVNALLLGDSALYLCASSPALDRGGGYTFGSGTRLTVV.

The chain links TRBV7-6 to TRBJ1-4, with unresolved D. V shed 5 bases and J shed 12 bases, with 13 bases lying between them. Per the germline V gene, CDR1 is SGHVS and CDR2 is FNYEAQ. The CDR3 length is 12 residues. CDR3 DNA: TGTGCCAGCAGCCATCGTCCTGGAGAACTGTTTTTT. It yields the protein CASSHRPGELFF. The full variable domain, in which reference TRBV7-6 and TRBJ1-4 provide the parts outside the CDR3, is GAGVSQSPRYKVTKRGQDVALRCDPISGHVSLYWYRQALGQGPEFLTYFNYEAQQDKSGLPNDRFSAERPEGSISTLTIQRTEQRDSAMYRCASSHRPGELFFGSGTQLSVL.

This clone was counted a single time. Other nucleotide sequences in the sample specify the same CDR3. This chain uses TRBV30 with TRBJ1-6, with TRBD1 as a possible D gene (6 bases). Germline V gene sequence: CDR1 GTSNPN, CDR2 SVGIG (reference sequence). The CDR3 loop spans 13 amino acids. V lost 0 bases to trimming and J lost 7 bases, with 7 bases between them. The CDR3 region is CAWSVQGNSPLHF. As DNA, the CDR3 is TGTGCCTGGAGTGTGCAGGGGAATTCACCCCTCCACTTT.

The rearrangement links TRBV12-5 to TRBJ2-7; possibly TRBD1 for D (6 bases). V was pared by 6 bases and J by 0 bases, with 15 bases between. The CDR3 covers 15 residues. CDR1 LGHNT and CDR2 FRNRAP come from the germline V gene. CDR3 region: CASGTGTDSSYEQYF. The CDR3 bases are TGTGCTAGTGGAACCGGGACGGACAGCTCCTACGAGCAGTACTTC.

The chain has TRBV19 and TRBJ2-7; 8 bases fit TRBD2. In germline, CDR1 is LNHDA, CDR2 SQIVND (reference sequence). The J segment lost 2 bases and the V segment lost 4 bases, leaving 4 bases of the junction unmatched. There are 14 residues in the CDR3. CDR3 protein: CASSSRGGTYEQYF. CDR3 in DNA: TGTGCCAGTAGTAGTCGGGGGGGAACCTACGAGCAGTACTTC.

The V call is TRBV2, the J call TRBJ2-7; 7 bases line up with TRBD1. The V segment lost 6 bases and the J segment 4 bases; nucleotides outside the gene matches: 9. The CDR3 runs to 14 residues. CDR1 is SNHLY and CDR2 is FYNNEI in the germline V gene. The CDR3 sequence: CASRTGDSRYEQYF. CDR3 sequence (DNA): TGTGCCAGCAGGACCGGGGACAGCCGTTACGAGCAGTACTTC.